These 7 T cell receptor beta chains were all obtained from the same sample, sequenced in a study of cytomegalovirus exposure and HLA in healthy donors. With 60 Vbeta and 13 Jbeta primers, the PCR was carried out. Generated by immunoSEQ multiplex PCR, the TCRdb table keeps only in-frame clones and is missing some. This table holds roughly 140,000 clones, around 82% found once. The source material was PBMCs. All receptors come from a woman younger than 35 in good health and CMV-seropositive.

V usage is TRBV5-1 and J usage is TRBJ2-5; 9 bases match TRBD2. Germline CDR1 and CDR2: SGHRS and YFSETQ. The CDR3 spans 16 residues. V dropped 0 bases and J dropped 2; count of bases not matched to a gene: 5. CDR3 bases: TGCGCCAGCAGCTTGGGAAGCGGGGGGTCTCAAGAGACCCAGTACTTC. Translation gives CASSLGSGGSQETQYF.

The chain couples TRBV27 to TRBJ1-1, with 11 bases matching TRBD1. The V gene end was trimmed by 8 bases and the J gene end by 7 bases; junction bases not matched to a gene: 15. The germline V gene has CDR1 MNHEY and CDR2 SMNVEV (reference sequence). The CDR3 sequence is 16 residues long. CDR3 nucleotides: TGTGCCAGCGGGTCCCCCACGGGACAGGGGGTAAATGAAGCTTTCTTT. Its translation: CASGSPTGQGVNEAFF.

This clone came up once. The chain is built from TRBV30 and TRBJ1-5; D is undetermined. Germline V gene data show CDR1 as GTSNPN and CDR2 as SVGIG (reference sequence). Trimming removed 0 bases from V and 3 bases from J, with 12 bases in between. The CDR3 is 15 amino acids. As DNA, the CDR3 is TGTGCCTGGAGTGTACAAGGAGGGCTCAATCAGCCCCAGCATTTT. Translating it yields CAWSVQGGLNQPQHF.

This clone appeared a single time. At one boundary the junction diverges from the germline segment, which might be a read error. The J gene is TRBJ2-3, the V gene TRBV11-2; possible D gene TRBD1, 6 bases. CDR1 SGHAT and CDR2 FQNNGV come from the germline V gene. The length of the CDR3 is 15 residues. DNA of the CDR3: TGTGCCAGCAGCTCGACTTGGGGGCGCACAGATGCGCAGTATTTT. Its translation: CASSSTWGRTDAQYF.

The chain has TRBV25-1 and TRBJ1-3; no definite D call. The CDR3 length is 14 residues. The ends were cut back, 5 bases at V and 8 bases at J, with 16 bases in the middle. CDR1 and CDR2 (germline): MGHDK, SYGVNS. CDR3 in amino acids: CASSPNEGRHTIYF. The CDR3 bases are TGTGCCAGCAGTCCAAACGAAGGGAGACACACCATATATTTT.

This clone was recorded a few times. The chain couples TRBV6-1 to TRBJ2-3, with 9 bases matching TRBD2. V lost 4 bases to trimming and J lost 0 bases; unmatched junction nucleotides: 5. The germline V gene encodes CDR1 MNHNS and CDR2 SASEGT. CDR3 length: 16 amino acids. CDR3 sequence (DNA): TGTGCCAGCAGTGGCGGGGGGGCCCGGAGCACAGATACGCAGTATTTT. This codes for CASSGGGARSTDTQYF.

In this sample, this clone turned up a few times. This sequence joins TRBV4-1 and TRBJ2-3, with 10 nucleotides matching TRBD2. The germline V gene encodes CDR1 MGHRA and CDR2 YSYEKL. V lost 1 base, J lost 10 bases, and 2 bases stayed unmatched. The CDR3 has 13 residues. CDR3 loop: CASSQVGLAAQYF. In DNA form, the CDR3 reads TGCGCCAGCAGCCAAGTAGGACTAGCGGCGCAGTATTTT.